This T cell receptor (beta chain) was found in a study of blood T cell repertoires in COVID-19 (TCRdb year 2020). General notes on the study: The collaborator samples originated in the United States, Italy and Spain and spanned the acute and convalescent phases of COVID-19. The material from the prospective study consisted of cDNA or gDNA derived from T cells, B-cell-depleted T cells, or PBMCs. The dataset comprised deeply sampled blood TCRbeta repertoires from subjects exposed to, actively infected with, or recovered from COVID-19. The repertoires were made available in a free public database intended to serve as a resource for research on the immune response to SARS-CoV-2. The samples were drawn from two sources: the first 160 participants of the ongoing ImmuneRACE study, and 1,254 subjects contributed by 6 global collaborators. Nearly every sample came with metadata listing a de-identified subject ID, COVID-19 status, age in years and sex. Where available, HLA class I and class II types were obtained from metadata supplied by the sample provider rather than from assay-based typing.

The study at large found these results: Clinical and demographic metadata were provided uncurated, with the amount varying by source and participant.

Counted from cysteine to phenylalanine, this CDR3 has 13 amino acids. Only the CDR3 DNA is retained, 39 bases long and in frame from the first base. Relative to germline, V is missing 4 bases and J is missing 4 bases, with 2 bases of the junction outside any gene match. CDR1 and CDR2, per the germline V gene (reference sequence), are LGHDT and YNNKEL. Whole blood was collected in K2EDTA tubes by collaborating institutions according to the institutions' own protocols. For TCRbeta analysis, collaborator samples were shipped as frozen whole blood, as isolated PBMCs, or as DNA extracted from either sample type. A word on this clone: Its antigen has not been determined. Base qualities were left out, and no much larger clone turns up one base away.

TCRbeta CDR3 regions were amplified from genomic DNA by means of the immunoSEQ Assay, a bias-controlled multiplex PCR. The study's processing was this. The number of nucleated cells in each sample was estimated by amplification of reference gene primers within the assay. To quantify the absolute abundance of each unique TCRbeta CDR3 rearrangement, sequence reads were collapsed and filtered. For each sample, productive Simpson clonality was calculated by taking the square root of Simpson's diversity index across productive rearrangements. Entries here come from immuneACCESS through TCRdb and include only in-frame sequences with V and J called. Some clones fail to appear in such tables; in the studies checked, an unresolved V gene covers under half of the shortfall, and the cause of the remainder is unknown. The DNA was the basis for D and trimming; V, J and clone size are from that table. Within this sample are roughly 260,000 clones, with 82% of them counted one time only. Of the sample, 3.1% is held by the ten largest clones.

The receptor's source is a woman aged 18-30 years with acute or convalescent COVID-19. The chain links TRBV3-1 (or the pseudogene TRBV3-2) with TRBJ1-2; 8 nucleotides in the junction match TRBD1. The sequenced sample consisted of peripheral blood. The base sequence is TGTGCCAGCAGCCTTGACAGGGGCTATGGCTACACCTTC. Protein translation: CASSLDRGYGYTF.